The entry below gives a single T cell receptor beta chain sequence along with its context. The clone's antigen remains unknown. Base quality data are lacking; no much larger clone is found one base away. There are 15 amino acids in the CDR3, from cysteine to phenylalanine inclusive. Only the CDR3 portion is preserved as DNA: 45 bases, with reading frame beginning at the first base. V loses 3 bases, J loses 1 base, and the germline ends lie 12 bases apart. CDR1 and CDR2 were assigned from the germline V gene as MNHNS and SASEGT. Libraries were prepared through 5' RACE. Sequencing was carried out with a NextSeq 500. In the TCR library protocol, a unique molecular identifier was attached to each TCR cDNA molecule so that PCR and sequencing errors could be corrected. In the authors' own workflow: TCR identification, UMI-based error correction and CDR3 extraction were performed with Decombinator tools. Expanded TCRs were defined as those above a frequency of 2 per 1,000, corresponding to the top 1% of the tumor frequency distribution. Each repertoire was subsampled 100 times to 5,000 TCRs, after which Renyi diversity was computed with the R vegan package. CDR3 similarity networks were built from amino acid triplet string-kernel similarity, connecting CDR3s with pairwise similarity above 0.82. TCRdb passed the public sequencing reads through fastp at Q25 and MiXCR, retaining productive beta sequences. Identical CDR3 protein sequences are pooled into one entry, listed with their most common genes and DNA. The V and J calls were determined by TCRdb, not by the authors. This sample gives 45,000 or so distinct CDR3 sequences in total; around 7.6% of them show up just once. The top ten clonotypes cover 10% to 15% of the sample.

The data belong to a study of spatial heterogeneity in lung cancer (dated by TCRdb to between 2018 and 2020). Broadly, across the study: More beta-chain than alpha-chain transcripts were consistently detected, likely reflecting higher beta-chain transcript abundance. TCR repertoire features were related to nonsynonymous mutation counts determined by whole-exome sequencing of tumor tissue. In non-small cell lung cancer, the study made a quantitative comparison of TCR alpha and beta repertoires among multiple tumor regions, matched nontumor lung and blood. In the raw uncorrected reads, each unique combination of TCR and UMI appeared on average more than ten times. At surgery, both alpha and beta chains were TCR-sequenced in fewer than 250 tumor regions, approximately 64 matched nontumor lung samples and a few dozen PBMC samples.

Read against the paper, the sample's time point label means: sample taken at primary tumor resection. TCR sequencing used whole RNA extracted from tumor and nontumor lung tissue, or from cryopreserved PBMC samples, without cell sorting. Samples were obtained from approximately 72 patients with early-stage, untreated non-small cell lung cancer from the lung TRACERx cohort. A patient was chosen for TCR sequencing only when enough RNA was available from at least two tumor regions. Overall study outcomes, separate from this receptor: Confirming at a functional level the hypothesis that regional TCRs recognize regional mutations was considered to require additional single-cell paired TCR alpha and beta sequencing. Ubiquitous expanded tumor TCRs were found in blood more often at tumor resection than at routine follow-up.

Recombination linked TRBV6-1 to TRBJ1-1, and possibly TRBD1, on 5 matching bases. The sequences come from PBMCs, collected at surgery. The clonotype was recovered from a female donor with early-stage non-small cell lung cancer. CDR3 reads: CASSDAGFPNTEAFF. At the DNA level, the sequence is TGTGCCAGCAGTGATGCAGGGTTCCCGAACACTGAAGCTTTCTTT.